Below are 27 T cell receptor beta chains sequenced from a single sample in a study of a mutant IDH1 vaccine in newly diagnosed glioma (dated by TCRdb to the early 2020s). The intended sense of this specimen's time point label: baseline, week 1 (first vaccination visit). Reading the label with the study, this specimen's treatment or condition is: pre-vaccination baseline after standard-of-care therapy. The library was prepared using the immunoSEQ multiplex PCR assay. This is the immuneACCESS table as TCRdb keeps it, with only in-frame sequences that have V and J called. A part of the clones is gone; compared with another copy, unresolved V genes explain less than half, and the rest is unexplained. The sample yields about 34,000 clones; around 83% were counted once. Roughly 10% of the sample belongs to the ten largest clones. The starting material was peripheral blood mononuclear cells (PBMCs), obtained from a glioma patient treated with radiotherapy, temozolomide or both. These receptor sequences come from a man aged 50 to 60 with glioma. Some clones in this sample may be carry-over from other donors' samples.

In its sample, this clone was seen once. The chain has TRBV18 and TRBJ1-3; a weak D match, TRBD1 (6 bases). Trimming removed 1 base from V and 3 bases from J, with 13 bases in between. The germline V gene encodes CDR1 KGHSH and CDR2 LQKENI. The CDR3 is 16 amino acids. The CDR3 nucleotides read TGTGCCAGCTCACCACAACAGGACAGCAGTGGAAACACCATATATTTT. The encoded protein is CASSPQQDSSGNTIYF.

The chain uses TRBV4-2 and TRBJ2-3; D gene ambiguous. The CDR3 is 16 amino acids. CDR1 is LGHNA and CDR2 is YNFKEQ in the germline V gene. Between the trimmed V and J ends, which lost 0 bases and 2 bases, there was a span of 12 bases. CDR3 amino acids: CASSQELGGHTDTQYF. In nucleotides, the CDR3 is TGTGCCAGCAGCCAAGAACTGGGCGGCCACACAGATACGCAGTATTTT.

The chain is built from TRBV19 and TRBJ2-7; possibly TRBD1 for D (6 bases). CDR3 size: 13 residues. Germline V gene data show CDR1 as LNHDA and CDR2 as SQIVND (reference sequence). Trimming removed 9 bases from V and 1 base from J, with 13 bases in between. The CDR3 loop reads CASQRDNSYEQYF. The DNA for the CDR3 is TGTGCCAGCCAGAGGGACAATTCCTACGAGCAGTACTTC.

The V and J genes are TRBV5-1 and TRBJ2-2, with D uncertain. The V gene's germline CDR1 is SGHRS and CDR2 YFSETQ. The CDR3 spans 16 residues. The ends were cut back, 0 bases at V and 3 bases at J, with 12 bases in the middle. The CDR3 nucleotides read TGCGCCAGCAGCTTGGGACAAGGGCTTGACACCGGGGAGCTGTTTTTT. It encodes CASSLGQGLDTGELFF.

The chain carries TRBV5-1 and TRBJ2-7; D gene uncertain. The germline CDR1 and CDR2 sequences are SGHRS and YFSETQ. The CDR3 runs 12 residues. V lost 2 bases, J lost 6 bases, and 9 bases lay in between. CDR3 DNA: TGCGCCAGCAGCTTTGACCGCAGCGAGCAGTACTTC. This encodes CASSFDRSEQYF.

This rearrangement joins TRBV11-2 to TRBJ2-3; no clear D. Trimming removed 0 bases from V and 4 bases from J, with 2 bases in between. The CDR3 is 12 amino acids. Germline CDR1 and CDR2: SGHAT and FQNNGV. CDR3 in DNA: TGTGCCAGCAGCTTAGAAGCAGATACGCAGTATTTT. It codes for CASSLEADTQYF.

The rearrangement uses TRBV9 and TRBJ2-3; TRBD1 is a possible D gene (6 bases). Trimming left V 9 bases short and J 0 bases short, with 14 bases between. Germline CDR1 reads SGDLS; CDR2 reads YYNGEE. This CDR3 has 14 residues. CDR3 residues: CATNQGLSTDTQYF. The CDR3 nucleotides are TGTGCCACCAACCAGGGGCTTAGCACAGATACGCAGTATTTT.

This chain connects TRBV7-8 to TRBJ1-5; 7 bases match TRBD1. V trimming: 5 bases; J trimming: 3 bases; junction bases outside the gene matches: 7. The CDR3 has 15 residues. The germline CDR1 and CDR2 sequences are SGHVS and FQNEAQ. This chain's CDR3 is CASSQDGTVNQPQHF. CDR3 in DNA: TGTGCCAGCAGCCAAGACGGGACAGTCAATCAGCCCCAGCATTTT. The full variable domain, its missing parts supplied by reference TRBV7-8 and TRBJ1-5, is GAGVSQSPRYKVAKRGQDVALRCDPISGHVSLFWYQQALGQGPEFLTYFQNEAQLDKSGLPSDRFFAERPEGSVSTLKIQRTQQEDSAVYLCASSQDGTVNQPQHFGDGTRLSIL.

This chain uses TRBV6-1 with TRBJ1-4; D is unresolved. Germline CDR1 reads MNHNS; CDR2 reads SASEGT. The V end lost 2 bases, the J end lost 4 bases, and 14 bases lay between the germline ends. The CDR3 covers 16 residues. For the CDR3, the DNA is TGTGCCAGCAGTGAATTTGGAGGGCTTGGTAATGAAAAACTGTTTTTT. It translates to CASSEFGGLGNEKLFF.

A few counts support this clone. The chain employs TRBV6-5 and TRBJ1-5; D might be TRBD1 (6 bases). The CDR3 has 13 residues. The V gene lost 9 bases and the J gene lost 5 bases, with 14 bases spanning the gap. CDR1 and CDR2 (germline): MNHEY, SVGAGI. As DNA, the CDR3 is TGTGCCAGTAGTAGGGGGGGACATCAGCCCCAGCATTTT. Amino acids: CASSRGGHQPQHF.

The rearrangement links TRBV7-2 to TRBJ1-1, with unresolved D. The CDR3 consists of 14 residues. Trimming pared 1 base from V and 6 bases from J, leaving 12 bases between. The germline V gene encodes CDR1 SGHTA and CDR2 FQGNSA. CDR3 residues: CASSLEGLTAEAFF. CDR3 bases: TGTGCCAGCAGCTTAGAAGGTCTAACAGCTGAAGCTTTCTTT.

This clone was seen just once. The rearrangement uses TRBV6-5 and TRBJ2-3; possible D gene TRBD1, 6 bases. This CDR3 is built from 15 residues. Trimming stripped 6 bases from V and 2 bases from J, with 15 bases between. The germline V gene has CDR1 MNHEY and CDR2 SVGAGI. CDR3 DNA: TGTGCCAGCAGCGCCGGACAGTTCAACACAGATACGCAGTATTTT. Its translation: CASSAGQFNTDTQYF.

The chain carries TRBV4-3 and TRBJ1-5; D unresolved. V was shortened by 0 bases and J by 1 base, with 10 bases between the two germline ends. Germline V lookup: CDR1 LGHNA, CDR2 YSLEER. CDR3 length: 16 amino acids. DNA of the CDR3: TGCGCCAGCAGCCAAGATTTATGGGCGAGCAATCAGCCCCAGCATTTT. The encoded protein is CASSQDLWASNQPQHF.

J is TRBJ2-1 and V is TRBV9; D may be TRBD1 (6 bases). Trimming removed 0 bases at V and 2 bases at J, with 15 bases between. CDR3 length equals 17 residues. Germline CDR1 reads SGDLS; CDR2 reads YYNGEE. The CDR3 loop reads CASSVAPQGQTYNEQFF. In nucleotides, the CDR3 is TGTGCCAGCAGCGTAGCTCCACAGGGCCAGACCTACAATGAGCAGTTCTTC.

The chain links TRBV7-2 to TRBJ1-5, with TRBD1 as a possible D gene (5 bases). The germline V gene encodes CDR1 SGHTA and CDR2 FQGNSA. This CDR3 spans 14 amino acids. V dropped 5 bases and J dropped 0 bases, with 8 bases sitting between them. The CDR3 DNA sequence: TGTGCCAGCAGCCCGGGACTTAGCAATCAGCCCCAGCATTTT. Its translation is CASSPGLSNQPQHF.

The chain employs TRBV6-5 and TRBJ1-1; no firm D call. Trimming shortened V by 8 bases and J by 5 bases, and 9 bases separated the two germline ends. The CDR3 totals 11 residues. CDR1 and CDR2 (germline): MNHEY, SVGAGI. Here the CDR3 DNA reads TGTGCCAGCCAGAGGGAGACTGAAGCTTTCTTT. Protein: CASQRETEAFF.

The gene calls are TRBV2 and TRBJ1-5; the D is unclear. Trimming left V 7 bases short and J 7 bases short, with 11 bases between. The CDR3 has 12 amino acids. Germline CDR1 and CDR2: SNHLY and FYNNEI. CDR3 loop: CASTKGEQPQHF. The CDR3 DNA follows: TGTGCCAGCACTAAGGGCGAGCAGCCCCAGCATTTT.

The gene calls are TRBV29-1 and TRBJ2-1; TRBD1 might be the D (6 bases). The V gene lost 5 bases and the J gene lost 7 bases, with 18 bases spanning the gap. CDR1 is SQVTM and CDR2 is ANQGSEA in the germline V gene. The CDR3 totals 14 residues. In DNA, the CDR3 is TGCAGCGTTCGAGACAGGTTGATTGGGAATGAGCAGTTCTTC. It yields the protein CSVRDRLIGNEQFF.

This chain links TRBV7-9 with TRBJ2-7; D is perhaps TRBD1 or TRBD2 (5 bases each). The V and J ends lost 5 bases and 0 bases respectively, with 11 bases between them. The length of the CDR3 is 14 residues. CDR1 and CDR2 from the germline V gene are SEHNR and FQNEAQ (reference sequence). The CDR3 nucleotides read TGTGCCAGCAGCGGGAGACAGAGCTCCTACGAGCAGTACTTC. Amino acids: CASSGRQSSYEQYF.

This clone showed up just a few times. The rearrangement joins TRBV2 to TRBJ1-5; D gene unclear. V was cut by 6 bases and J by 4 bases, with 10 bases left in between. The CDR3 loop spans 13 amino acids. CDR1 is SNHLY, CDR2 FYNNEI, per germline. The chain's CDR3 is CASSKPRNQPQHF. In DNA form, the CDR3 reads TGTGCCAGCAGCAAACCAAGAAATCAGCCCCAGCATTTT. The variable domain in full, completed from reference TRBV2 and TRBJ1-5, reads EPEVTQTPSHQVTQMGQEVILRCVPISNHLYFYWYRQILGQKVEFLVSFYNNEISEKSEIFDDQFSVERPDGSNFTLKIRSTKLEDSAMYFCASSKPRNQPQHFGDGTRLSIL.

V and J are TRBV2 and TRBJ2-7; D unclear. Germline V gene sequence: CDR1 SNHLY, CDR2 FYNNEI. V lost 8 bases and J 3 bases, leaving 11 bases between the germline ends. CDR3 length: 12 amino acids. The CDR3 is CASASRSYEQYF. The DNA of the CDR3 is TGTGCCAGCGCTTCAAGGAGCTACGAGCAGTACTTC.

The rearrangement links TRBV4-3 to TRBJ1-2, with 8 positions matching TRBD1. This CDR3 region has 15 residues. The germline gives CDR1 LGHNA, CDR2 YSLEER. V gave up 3 bases and J gave up 4 bases; unmatched junction bases: 7. The CDR3 DNA reads as TGCGCCAGCAGCCAGGGGACAGGTGAATCCTATGGCTACACCTTC. Amino acids: CASSQGTGESYGYTF.

The chain links TRBV5-6 to TRBJ1-3; D unresolved. The CDR3 has 11 residues. With 7 bases removed from V and 7 bases from J, the gap between germline ends came to 9 bases. Germline V CDR1 and CDR2: SGHDT, YYEEEE. CDR3 loop: CASGLRNTIYF. The CDR3 nucleotides read TGTGCCAGCGGGCTGCGGAACACCATATATTTT.

CDR3 in amino acids: CASSFRGQKDYEQYF. The DNA of the CDR3 is TGTGCCAGCAGCTTTCGGGGACAGAAAGACTACGAGCAGTACTTC. The rearrangement joins TRBV11-3 to TRBJ2-7; 7 bases are shared with TRBD1. CDR3 length equals 15 residues. The germline V gene encodes CDR1 SGHNT and CDR2 YENEEA. The V segment lost 3 bases and the J segment 3 bases; nucleotides outside the gene matches: 8.

The chain joins TRBV6-5 to TRBJ2-7; 11 bases are shared with TRBD2. With 6 bases clipped from V and 2 bases from J, the junction kept 6 bases outside the gene matches. Per germline, CDR1 MNHEY and CDR2 SVGAGI. The CDR3 is 15 amino acids. CDR3 nucleotide sequence: TGTGCCAGCAGCTCCCCGGGACTAGCGGCCTACGAGCAGTACTTC. It specifies CASSSPGLAAYEQYF.

The J gene is TRBJ1-1, the V gene TRBV6-6, with D perhaps TRBD1 (5 bases). CDR1 is MNHNY and CDR2 is SVGAGI in the germline V gene (reference sequence). The V end was cut by 7 bases, the J end by 2 bases, with 11 bases between. The CDR3 has 13 residues. Here the CDR3 reads CASTLQDNTEAFF. CDR3 bases: TGTGCCAGCACTCTACAGGATAACACTGAAGCTTTCTTT.

The rearrangement uses TRBV4-1 and TRBJ2-7; tentatively, D is TRBD1 (7 bases). The V and J ends lost 3 bases and 9 bases respectively, with 24 bases between them. The CDR3 extends over 16 amino acids. Looked up from germline, CDR1 is MGHRA and CDR2 is YSYEKL. CDR3: CASSQEGTARKMVQYF. The CDR3 bases are TGCGCCAGCAGCCAGGAGGGGACAGCCCGCAAAATGGTGCAGTACTTC.